The 27 T cell receptor beta chains below were found in one sample sequenced in a study of T-cell memory formation after mild COVID-19. TCRdb reprocessed the 5' RACE reads via MiXCR and lists one record per CDR3 protein. The sample records about 240,000 distinct CDR3 sequences, approximately 9% being singletons. Sequencing was done on a sample of PBMCs or a T cell subset sorted from them (not recorded which). The receptors here all came from a man between 18 and 29 years old who had mild COVID-19 (a few samples of this study predate the infection). Cell type and time point are not known.

This clonotype was detected a few times. The chain links TRBV27 to TRBJ1-5; D gene uncertain. V lost 1 base and J 7 bases, leaving 8 bases between the germline ends. This CDR3 spans 13 amino acids. The germline gives CDR1 MNHEY, CDR2 SMNVEV (reference sequence). The CDR3 here is CASSLFNGQPQHF. In DNA, the CDR3 is TGTGCCAGCAGTTTATTTAACGGCCAGCCCCAGCATTTT.

This clonotype was detected a few times. V and J are TRBV4-1 and TRBJ1-5, with D perhaps matching TRBD1 (5 bases). CDR1 is MGHRA, CDR2 YSYEKL, per germline. CDR3 length equals 16 residues. V lost 4 bases and J lost 1, with 14 bases in between. CDR3 sequence (DNA): TGCGCCAGCAGCCCACAAGAGGGGCTCAGCAATCAGCCCCAGCATTTT. It is translated as CASSPQEGLSNQPQHF.

The chain carries TRBV3-1 and TRBJ2-6, with D maybe TRBD2 (5 bases). V was trimmed by 5 bases and J by 1 base, leaving 12 bases between them. The CDR3 is 16 residues long. Germline CDR1 and CDR2: LGHDT and YNNKEL (reference sequence). CDR3 sequence (DNA): TGTGCCAGCAGCTCAATCCGAGGGTCTGGGGCCAACGTCCTGACTTTC. Its protein product is CASSSIRGSGANVLTF.

This clonotype has at least ten counts. V is TRBV6-5 and J is TRBJ2-4, with D unclear. The CDR3 sequence is 15 residues long. Germline CDR1 MNHEY, CDR2 SVGAGI. The V end lost 2 bases, the J end lost 0 bases, and 8 bases lay between the germline ends. For the CDR3, the DNA is TGTGCCAGCAGTTACAGTGGGAAAGCCAAAAACATTCAGTACTTC. This gives the protein CASSYSGKAKNIQYF.

This clonotype has only a few counts. The gene calls are TRBV6-5 and TRBJ2-1; the match to TRBD2 covers 7 bases. The CDR3 covers 13 residues. Per the germline V gene, CDR1 is MNHEY and CDR2 is SVGAGI. After removal of 0 bases from V and 12 bases from J, the junction contained 5 bases not matched to a gene. The CDR3 DNA reads TGTGCCAGCAGTTACTCCCGGGGGGTAGCGCAGTTCTTC. It specifies CASSYSRGVAQFF.

This clonotype has a handful of counts. CDR3 coding DNA: TGTGCCAGCAGCTACCCAGGACACCTGAACACTGAAGCTTTCTTT. Translation: CASSYPGHLNTEAFF. The gene calls are TRBV7-9 and TRBJ1-1; maybe TRBD1 (5 bases). This CDR3 contains 15 residues. V shed 4 bases and J shed 0 bases, with 12 bases lying between them. Germline V gene lookup returns CDR1 SEHNR and CDR2 FQNEAQ (reference sequence). The variable domain in full, with the rest retrieved from reference TRBV7-9 and TRBJ1-1, is DTGVSQNPRHKITKRGQNVTFRCDPISEHNRLYWYRQTLGQGPEFLTYFQNEAQLEKSRLLSDRFSAERPKGSFSTLEIQRTEQGDSAMYLCASSYPGHLNTEAFFGQGTRLTVV.

This clonotype was seen many times. This chain connects TRBV12-3 or TRBV12-4 to TRBJ2-3, with 11 positions matching TRBD2. V lost 2 bases, J lost 4 bases, and 5 bases stayed unmatched. CDR3 length equals 16 residues. The CDR3, as DNA: TGTGCCAGCAGTTTAATTGGTAGCGGGGGGGCAGATACGCAGTATTTT. It yields the protein CASSLIGSGGADTQYF.

This clonotype was recorded at least ten times. Written as DNA, the CDR3 is TGCGCCAGCAGCCAAGGGACAGGGGGGAGGGAGACCCAGTACTTC. This sequence encodes CASSQGTGGRETQYF. The chain employs TRBV4-3 and TRBJ2-5; TRBD1 matches at 10 bases. CDR3 size: 15 residues. The germline V gene encodes CDR1 LGHNA and CDR2 YSLEER. V gave up 1 base and J gave up 5 bases; unmatched junction bases: 4.

This clonotype was recorded a few times. The gene calls are TRBV7-2 and TRBJ2-7; 7 nucleotides agree with TRBD1. The CDR3 runs to 15 residues. J gave up 2 bases and V 5 bases, and 9 bases lay outside the gene matches. From germline, CDR1 is SGHTA and CDR2 FQGNSA. Written as DNA, the CDR3 is TGTGCCAGCAGCCCGAGTGGGACAGCACCCTACGAGCAGTACTTC. Translated: CASSPSGTAPYEQYF.

There are a few counts of this clonotype. The J gene is TRBJ2-1, the V gene TRBV4-1, with 13 bases lining up with TRBD2. Trimming at V came to 4 bases and at J to 8 bases, leaving 5 bases not matched to a gene. CDR3 size: 15 residues. Germline V gene lookup returns CDR1 MGHRA and CDR2 YSYEKL. As DNA, the CDR3 is TGCGCCAGCAGCCGGCCAGGACTAGCGGGGGATGAGCAGTTCTTC. Its translation is CASSRPGLAGDEQFF.

This clonotype was counted ten times or more. The chain has TRBV7-2 and TRBJ2-1, with 10 bases lining up with TRBD1. V lost 4 bases to trimming and J lost 6 bases; unmatched junction nucleotides: 9. The CDR3 is 16 amino acids. Germline CDR1 and CDR2: SGHTA and FQGNSA. CDR3 nucleotides: TGTGCCAGCAGCTACCGGGGGACAGGGGTGGGCAATGAGCAGTTCTTC. Translating it yields CASSYRGTGVGNEQFF.

This clonotype is a singleton in its sample. CDR3 sequence (DNA): TGTGCCAGCAATGTGGACAGGGCTGGTGGCTACACCTTC. Encoded protein: CASNVDRAGGYTF. V usage is TRBV2 and J usage is TRBJ1-2; TRBD1 agrees at 8 bases. The CDR3 is 13 amino acids. V gave up 7 bases and J gave up 7 bases; unmatched junction bases: 8. CDR1 is SNHLY, CDR2 FYNNEI, per germline.

The chain employs TRBV29-1 and TRBJ2-5; D might be TRBD2 (6 bases). The CDR3 spans 12 residues. The germline CDR1 and CDR2 sequences are SQVTM and ANQGSEA. Trimming removed 3 bases from V and 7 bases from J, with 12 bases in between. Here the CDR3 DNA reads TGCAGCGTTGATGGTACCGGGGGGACCCAGTACTTC. It encodes CSVDGTGGTQYF.

This clonotype was seen a handful of times. V is TRBV5-1 and J is TRBJ2-2; D may be TRBD1 (5 bases). CDR1 is SGHRS, CDR2 YFSETQ, per germline. This CDR3 is built from 13 residues. Between the trimmed V and J ends, which lost 4 bases and 5 bases, there was a span of 9 bases. In nucleotides, the CDR3 is TGCGCCAGCAGCCCCAGGGCAACCGGGGAGCTGTTTTTT. Amino acids: CASSPRATGELFF.

The CDR3 here is CASRRGTRNSGANVLTF. CDR3 bases: TGTGCCAGCAGACGGGGTACCAGGAACTCTGGGGCCAACGTCCTGACTTTC. The J gene is TRBJ2-6, the V gene TRBV9, with D possibly TRBD2 on 5 matching bases. Germline CDR1 reads SGDLS; CDR2 reads YYNGEE. The CDR3 runs to 17 residues. With 5 bases removed from V and 0 bases from J, the gap between germline ends came to 15 bases.

This clonotype was counted only a few times. The chain is built from TRBV10-3 and TRBJ2-1; D is uncertain. The V and J ends lost 0 bases and 1 base respectively, with 7 bases between them. Looked up from germline, CDR1 is ENHRY and CDR2 is SYGVKD. The length of the CDR3 is 15 residues. CDR3 sequence reads: CAISESGMSYNEQFF. The CDR3 DNA reads TGTGCCATCAGTGAGTCGGGGATGTCCTACAATGAGCAGTTCTTC.

The chain combines TRBV5-1 with TRBJ2-2, with 14 bases aligning to TRBD2. This CDR3 region has 17 residues. V shed 4 bases and J 2 bases; nucleotides not matched to a gene: 4. Germline CDR1 and CDR2: SGHRS and YFSETQ. The CDR3 spells CASSKGLAGVNTGELFF. DNA for the CDR3: TGCGCCAGCAGCAAGGGACTAGCGGGGGTAAACACCGGGGAGCTGTTTTTT.

The chain has TRBV18 and TRBJ2-7, with TRBD1 matching over 9 bases. CDR1 KGHSH and CDR2 LQKENI come from the germline V gene. V was pared by 4 bases and J by 5 bases, with 3 bases of the junction left unmatched. The CDR3 sequence is 13 residues long. As DNA, the CDR3 is TGTGCCAGCTCACGGGGACAGGGAGACGAGCAGTACTTC. It translates to CASSRGQGDEQYF.

This rearrangement joins TRBV27 to TRBJ2-3; D is unclear. This CDR3 is 13 amino acids long. Trimming took off 4 bases at V and 8 bases at J, with 13 bases between the two ends. Germline assignment: CDR1 MNHEY and CDR2 SMNVEV (reference sequence). For the CDR3, the DNA is TGTGCCAGCAGTTCTGGATTTGCATTTACGCAGTATTTT. Protein product: CASSSGFAFTQYF.

CDR3 coding DNA: TGTGCCAGCAGCAGAGCGGGGGGGGAGACCCAGTACTTC. Its protein product is CASSRAGGETQYF. The chain uses TRBV7-2 and TRBJ2-5; 10 bases map to TRBD2. The germline V gene encodes CDR1 SGHTA and CDR2 FQGNSA. Trimming removed 5 bases from V and 5 bases from J; junction bases left unmatched: 2. This CDR3 is built from 13 residues.

In this sample, this clonotype turned up a few times. This sequence joins TRBV12-5 and TRBJ2-3; a possible D gene is TRBD2 (5 bases). Germline-derived CDR1 and CDR2 are LGHNT and FRNRAP. The CDR3 is 13 amino acids. V was cut by 4 bases and J by 5 bases, with 10 bases left in between. CDR3 sequence: CASGSRGLDTQYF. The CDR3 DNA reads as TGTGCTAGTGGTTCTCGGGGTTTAGATACGCAGTATTTT.

This clonotype appeared a few times. The CDR3 DNA reads TGTGCCAGCAGTCCCCACGGGGTGGGTGCCGGGGAGCTGTTTTTT. This sequence encodes CASSPHGVGAGELFF. V and J are TRBV12-3 or TRBV12-4 and TRBJ2-2; D might be TRBD2 (5 bases). The V gene lost 5 bases and the J gene lost 6 bases, with 16 bases spanning the gap. The CDR3 contains 15 residues.

This clonotype was counted only a few times. The rearrangement links TRBV7-2 to TRBJ2-2; 7 nucleotides align to TRBD1. The CDR3 covers 15 residues. Trimming took 5 bases from V and 4 from J; bases not matched to a gene: 7. Germline V lookup: CDR1 SGHTA, CDR2 FQGNSA. The CDR3 sequence: CASSLQGFGTGELFF. The DNA for the CDR3 is TGTGCCAGCAGCCTACAGGGGTTCGGCACCGGGGAGCTGTTTTTT.

This chain uses TRBV12-3 or TRBV12-4 with TRBJ1-2, with TRBD1 matching over 8 bases. CDR3 size: 15 residues. The trim removed 3 bases at V and 8 bases at J, leaving 11 bases unmatched. The CDR3 loop is CASSFRGPTPKGYTF. The CDR3 DNA reads TGTGCCAGCAGTTTCAGGGGGCCCACACCCAAGGGCTACACCTTC.

The chain links TRBV5-1 to TRBJ2-1; perhaps TRBD2 as D (7 bases). V was clipped by 1 base and J by 4 bases, with 15 bases between them. Germline V gives CDR1 SGHRS, CDR2 YFSETQ. CDR3 length equals 16 residues. The CDR3 DNA is TGCGCCAGCAGCTTGCTACCGGGGGGCCAGTACAATGAGCAGTTCTTC. It yields the protein CASSLLPGGQYNEQFF. The entire variable domain, with the rest obtained from reference TRBV5-1 and TRBJ2-1, is as follows: KAGVTQTPRYLIKTRGQQVTLSCSPISGHRSVSWYQQTPGQGLQFLFEYFSETQRNKGNFPGRFSGRQFSNSRSEMNVSTLELGDSALYLCASSLLPGGQYNEQFFGPGTRLTVL.

This clonotype was counted only a few times. This chain uses TRBV6-6 with TRBJ1-2; 8 nucleotides match TRBD1. CDR1 and CDR2 from the germline V gene are MNHNY and SVGAGI (reference sequence). The length of the CDR3 is 14 residues. The V gene end was trimmed by 7 bases and the J gene end by 5 bases; junction bases not matched to a gene: 9. The CDR3 protein is CASIPAQGGYGYTF. The CDR3 nucleotides are TGTGCCAGCATTCCCGCACAGGGGGGGTATGGCTACACCTTC.

This clonotype has a count of ten or more. The chain uses TRBV25-1 and TRBJ2-1; weak D call: TRBD1 (5 bases). V lost 4 bases to trimming and J lost 5 bases, with 15 bases between them. The CDR3 totals 15 residues. Germline values: CDR1 MGHDK, CDR2 SYGVNS. The CDR3 region has the DNA TGTGCCAGCAGTGCCCCGGCAGGGAACCACAATGAGCAGTTCTTC. Encoded protein: CASSAPAGNHNEQFF.